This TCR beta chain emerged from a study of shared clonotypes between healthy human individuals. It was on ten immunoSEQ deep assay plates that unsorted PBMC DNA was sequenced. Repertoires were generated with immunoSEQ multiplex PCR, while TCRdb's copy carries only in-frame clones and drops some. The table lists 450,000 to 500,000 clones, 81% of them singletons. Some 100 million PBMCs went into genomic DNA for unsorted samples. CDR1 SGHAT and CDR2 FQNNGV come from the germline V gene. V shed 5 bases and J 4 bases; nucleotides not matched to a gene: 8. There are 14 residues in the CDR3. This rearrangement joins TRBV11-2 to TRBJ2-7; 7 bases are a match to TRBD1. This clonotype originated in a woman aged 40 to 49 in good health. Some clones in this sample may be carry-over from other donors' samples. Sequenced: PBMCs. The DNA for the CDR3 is TGTGCCAGCAGCGAGACAGGGAATGATTACGAGCAGTACTTC. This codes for CASSETGNDYEQYF. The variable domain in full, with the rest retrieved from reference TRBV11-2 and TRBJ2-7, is EAGVAQSPRYKIIEKRQSVAFWCNPISGHATLYWYQQILGQGPKLLIQFQNNGVVDDSQLPKDRFSAERLKGVDSTLKIQPAKLEDSAVYLCASSETGNDYEQYFGPGTRLTVT.